The 31 T cell receptor beta chains given below trace back to one sample, sequenced in a study of CD8+ T cells in alopecia areata. Reverse transcription of extracted RNA yielded cDNA, which provided the sequencing template. Assay: immunoSEQ multiplex PCR; the TCRdb copy retains only in-frame clones and omits some. The sample has 200,000 to 250,000 clones; around 62% are singletons. Sequenced material: CD4+ T cells sorted from blood, taken at week 0. These receptors all stem from a human donor with alopecia areata.

The chain carries TRBV29-1 and TRBJ2-7, with TRBD1 matching over 8 bases. This CDR3 has 13 amino acids. Losses at the gene ends were 7 bases for V and 5 bases for J; bases not matched to a gene: 10. Germline V lookup: CDR1 SQVTM, CDR2 ANQGSEA. CDR3 region: CSARGRLIDEQYF. CDR3 nucleotides: TGCAGCGCCAGGGGGCGATTAATCGACGAGCAGTACTTC.

CDR3 loop: CASTLTANTEAFF. In DNA form, the CDR3 reads TGTGCCAGCACCCTAACAGCGAACACTGAAGCTTTCTTT. The chain carries TRBV14 and TRBJ1-1; D is unresolved. V gave up 7 bases and J gave up 1 base, with 10 bases separating them. CDR3 length: 13 amino acids. Germline-derived CDR1 and CDR2 are SGHDN and FVKESK.

J is TRBJ2-3 and V is TRBV15; D possibly corresponds to TRBD1 (5 bases). Trimming left V 0 bases short and J 5 bases short, with 9 bases between. Per the germline V gene, CDR1 is LNHNV and CDR2 is YYDKDF (reference sequence). The length of the CDR3 is 14 residues. The CDR3: CATSRDPGQDTQYF. CDR3 sequence (DNA): TGTGCCACCAGCAGAGATCCAGGACAAGATACGCAGTATTTT. The full variable domain, in which reference TRBV15 and TRBJ2-3 provide the parts outside the CDR3, is DAMVIQNPRYQVTQFGKPVTLSCSQTLNHNVMYWYQQKSSQAPKLLFHYYDKDFNNEADTPDNFQSRRPNTSFCFLDIRSPGLGDTAMYLCATSRDPGQDTQYFGPGTRLTVL.

The CDR3 sequence: CASRRTWTVDEQYF. The CDR3 DNA sequence: TGTGCCAGCAGGCGCACGTGGACAGTAGACGAGCAGTACTTC. The chain joins TRBV6-6 to TRBJ2-7; possible D gene TRBD1, 6 bases. V lost 6 bases and J 5 bases, leaving 17 bases between the germline ends. Germline V gives CDR1 MNHNY, CDR2 SVGAGI (reference sequence). The CDR3 has 14 amino acids.

This clone turned up a few times. V usage is TRBV29-1 and J usage is TRBJ1-5; possible D gene TRBD1, 6 bases. The V end lost 4 bases, the J end lost 1 base, and 11 bases lay between the germline ends. The CDR3 extends over 14 amino acids. The germline V gene has CDR1 SQVTM and CDR2 ANQGSEA. This CDR3 is CSVGGGLSNQPQHF. The CDR3 DNA sequence: TGCAGCGTTGGGGGGGGGCTAAGCAATCAGCCCCAGCATTTT.

This chain connects TRBV6-1 to TRBJ1-2; D is unclear. This CDR3 contains 14 residues. Trimming cost V 3 bases and J 4 bases, with 12 bases left between them. Germline V gives CDR1 MNHNS, CDR2 SASEGT. The CDR3 sequence: CASSEGLAGYGYTF. The CDR3 DNA reads TGTGCCAGCAGTGAGGGTCTCGCGGGCTATGGCTACACCTTC.

The chain employs TRBV30 and TRBJ1-1, with unresolved D. This CDR3 is 14 amino acids long. CDR1 and CDR2 (germline): GTSNPN, SVGIG (reference sequence). V was pared by 0 bases and J by 4 bases, with 12 bases between. The CDR3 loop reads CAWSVSSSRTEAFF. CDR3 in DNA: TGTGCCTGGAGTGTGAGTTCCTCACGCACTGAAGCTTTCTTT.

The chain couples TRBV6-1 to TRBJ1-5; the D gene is possibly TRBD1 (6 bases). There are 16 residues in the CDR3. Germline V gives CDR1 MNHNS, CDR2 SASEGT. Trimming left V 3 bases short and J 10 bases short, with 22 bases between. CDR3 residues: CASSDWDTPPMSPQHF. CDR3 sequence (DNA): TGTGCCAGCAGTGATTGGGACACCCCCCCGATGTCTCCCCAGCATTTT.

The chain uses TRBV29-1 and TRBJ2-7, with 11 positions matching TRBD1. Germline V gene lookup returns CDR1 SQVTM and CDR2 ANQGSEA. The CDR3 spans 14 residues. V trimming: 2 bases; J trimming: 3 bases; junction bases outside the gene matches: 3. Written as DNA, the CDR3 is TGCAGCGTTGAATTAGGGACAGGGGGCTACGAGCAGTACTTC. The encoded protein is CSVELGTGGYEQYF.

In its sample, this clone was seen a few times. V gene TRBV4-2 combines with J gene TRBJ2-2; the D gene is possibly TRBD2 (6 bases). Germline CDR1 is LGHNA and CDR2 is YNFKEQ. CDR3 size: 20 residues. The V and J ends lost 3 bases and 0 bases respectively, with 23 bases between them. CDR3 bases: TGTGCCAGCAGCCAGAGAGCGGGCGCGGGTTTACCTTCGAACACCGGGGAGCTGTTTTTT. Translating gives CASSQRAGAGLPSNTGELFF.

CDR3 coding DNA: TGTGCCTCGGGACTGAATTCACCCCTCCACTTT. Encoded protein: CASGLNSPLHF. The genes are TRBV30 and TRBJ1-6; D possibly corresponds to TRBD1 (5 bases). CDR3 length: 11 residues. Trimming left V 7 bases short and J 7 bases short, with 8 bases between. Per the germline V gene, CDR1 is GTSNPN and CDR2 is SVGIG (reference sequence).

This sequence joins TRBV29-1 and TRBJ1-5, with D possibly being TRBD1 (6 bases). The length of the CDR3 is 14 residues. V shed 7 bases and J shed 0 bases, with 13 bases lying between them. CDR1 is SQVTM, CDR2 ANQGSEA, per germline. In DNA form, the CDR3 reads TGCAGCGCCGTGGACAGAAATAGCAATCAGCCCCAGCATTTT. The encoded protein is CSAVDRNSNQPQHF.

The chain's CDR3 is CAWNYGGGYTF. In DNA, the CDR3 is TGTGCCTGGAATTATGGGGGCGGCTACACCTTC. The V gene is TRBV30, the J gene TRBJ1-2; the D gene is possibly TRBD1 (6 bases). The CDR3 length is 11 residues. Germline assignment: CDR1 GTSNPN and CDR2 SVGIG (reference sequence). Trimming left V 4 bases short and J 8 bases short, with 11 bases between.

This clone was picked up a small number of times. The chain joins TRBV2 to TRBJ2-3; 12 nucleotides align to TRBD1. Germline-derived CDR1 and CDR2 are SNHLY and FYNNEI. The CDR3 is 15 amino acids. J was trimmed by 4 bases and V by 7 bases; bases with no gene match: 6. Written as DNA, the CDR3 is TGTGCCAGCATGGGGACAGGGGGCGAAGCAGATACGCAGTATTTT. This sequence encodes CASMGTGGEADTQYF.

The chain recombines TRBV5-1 with TRBJ1-2; a possible D gene is TRBD1 (5 bases). V lost 4 bases to trimming and J lost 3 bases, with 13 bases between them. There are 14 residues in the CDR3. Germline CDR1 is SGHRS and CDR2 is YFSETQ. The CDR3 sequence: CASSQAGTDYGYTF. Written as DNA, the CDR3 is TGCGCCAGCAGCCAAGCCGGGACTGACTATGGCTACACCTTC.

As for this clone: Other DNA sequences within the sample encode an identical CDR3. The genes are TRBV6-5 and TRBJ1-2, with 7 bases fitting TRBD1. The CDR3 is 13 residues long. The trim removed 2 bases at V and 8 bases at J, leaving 5 bases unmatched. Germline V lookup: CDR1 MNHEY, CDR2 SVGAGI. The CDR3: CASSYPRGGGYTF. CDR3 in DNA: TGTGCCAGCAGTTACCCCAGGGGGGGAGGCTACACCTTC.

In its sample, this clone was seen once. CDR3 bases: TGCAGCGTTGTAGGTCGAGGGAACACTGAAGCTTTCTTT. It encodes CSVVGRGNTEAFF. The V and J genes are TRBV29-1 and TRBJ1-1; no reliable D call. This CDR3 contains 13 residues. Germline CDR1 reads SQVTM; CDR2 reads ANQGSEA. The V end was cut by 4 bases, the J end by 1 base, with 10 bases between.

This clone was detected a few times. V usage is TRBV27 and J usage is TRBJ1-5; 9 bases are a match to TRBD1. Germline V gene data show CDR1 as MNHEY and CDR2 as SMNVEV (reference sequence). J lost 1 base, V lost 6 bases, and 7 bases had no gene match. The CDR3 is 16 residues long. CDR3 DNA sequence: TGTGCCAGCAGGGACAGGGGCTGGGGGAGCAATCAGCCCCAGCATTTT. Amino acids: CASRDRGWGSNQPQHF.

V and J are TRBV2 and TRBJ1-5; 7 bases match TRBD1. This CDR3 comprises 13 residues. J was trimmed by 9 bases and V by 7 bases; bases with no gene match: 9. CDR1 SNHLY and CDR2 FYNNEI come from the germline V gene. CDR3 region: CASTGQERLPQHF. The CDR3 nucleotides read TGTGCCAGCACTGGACAGGAAAGATTGCCCCAGCATTTT.

V usage is TRBV19 and J usage is TRBJ1-5; 12 bases fit TRBD1. Germline trimming cut 6 bases from V and 1 base from J; bases unmatched to any gene: 7. There are 17 residues in the CDR3. Germline V gene sequence: CDR1 LNHDA, CDR2 SQIVND (reference sequence). CDR3 DNA: TGTGCCAGTAGCTTCCCCGGGACAGGGGGCAGCAATCAGCCCCAGCATTTT. Amino acids: CASSFPGTGGSNQPQHF.

This chain connects TRBV27 to TRBJ2-3; a possible D gene is TRBD2 (6 bases). V was shortened by 6 bases and J by 1 base, with 17 bases between the two germline ends. This CDR3 is 16 amino acids long. Germline CDR1 is MNHEY and CDR2 is SMNVEV (reference sequence). The CDR3 reads CASRHPGRDRTDTQYF. The CDR3 DNA reads TGTGCCAGCAGACACCCGGGGCGGGACCGCACAGATACGCAGTATTTT.

The chain has TRBV10-2 and TRBJ1-5, with no clear D. This CDR3 spans 11 amino acids. V was clipped by 6 bases and J by 5 bases, with 5 bases between them. Per the germline V gene, CDR1 is WSHSY and CDR2 is SAAADI. Here the CDR3 DNA reads TGCGCCAGCAGCGATTATCAGCCCCAGCATTTT. Its protein product is CASSDYQPQHF.

The chain joins TRBV29-1 to TRBJ1-2; tentatively, D is TRBD1 (5 bases). The CDR3 has 13 residues. V lost 6 bases to trimming and J lost 7 bases, with 18 bases between them. The germline gives CDR1 SQVTM, CDR2 ANQGSEA. In DNA form, the CDR3 reads TGCAGCGTCTGGGGAAGGGGCGTGGGTGGCTACACCTTC. This translates into CSVWGRGVGGYTF.

The chain links TRBV5-6 to TRBJ2-7, with TRBD1 matching 9 bases. With V trimmed by 1 base and J by 2 bases, 4 bases remained unmatched. From germline, CDR1 is SGHDT and CDR2 YYEEEE. The CDR3 length is 15 residues. The CDR3 sequence is CASSLRDRAPYEQYF. Here the CDR3 DNA reads TGTGCCAGCAGCTTGCGGGACAGGGCCCCCTACGAGCAGTACTTC.

The chain is built from TRBV6-6 and TRBJ1-1; 9 bases are shared with TRBD1. Trimming cost V 6 bases and J 4 bases; bases outside gene matches: 6. CDR1 and CDR2 from the germline V gene are MNHNY and SVGAGI (reference sequence). The CDR3 spans 14 residues. The CDR3 here is CASRIQGASTEAFF. CDR3 nucleotide sequence: TGTGCCAGCAGGATACAGGGGGCGAGCACTGAAGCTTTCTTT.

The chain recombines TRBV15 with TRBJ1-2; no firm D call. V was clipped by 0 bases and J by 7 bases, with 12 bases between them. This CDR3 is built from 14 residues. Germline CDR1 reads LNHNV; CDR2 reads YYDKDF (reference sequence). CDR3 coding DNA: TGTGCCACCAGCAGAGATTCTGGGATGGGTGGCTACACCTTC. This translates into CATSRDSGMGGYTF.

In its sample, this clone was seen a few times. The chain links TRBV19 to TRBJ1-1; D uncertain. V lost 2 bases to trimming and J lost 4 bases, with 8 bases between them. The CDR3 contains 13 residues. Germline V gene lookup returns CDR1 LNHDA and CDR2 SQIVND (reference sequence). CDR3 bases: TGTGCCAGTAGTATAACGGGGAGCACTGAAGCTTTCTTT. Translated: CASSITGSTEAFF.

This rearrangement joins TRBV30 to TRBJ2-3; D might be TRBD1 (6 bases). CDR1 and CDR2 (germline): GTSNPN, SVGIG (reference sequence). CDR3 size: 14 residues. V was clipped by 0 bases and J by 7 bases, with 14 bases between them. This chain's CDR3 is CAWSVEQGRNTQYF. CDR3 bases: TGTGCCTGGAGTGTTGAACAGGGAAGGAATACGCAGTATTTT.

V is TRBV23-1 and J is TRBJ1-5; D call uncertain. TRBV23-1 is an ORF, and what it does is uncertain. This CDR3 comprises 14 residues. V was trimmed by 8 bases and J by 4 bases, leaving 15 bases between them. DNA of the CDR3: TGCGCCAGCGGAATCGGACGGGGAAATCAGCCCCAGCATTTT. This gives the protein CASGIGRGNQPQHF.

V usage is TRBV30 and J usage is TRBJ1-1, with D hard to call. There are 12 residues in the CDR3. Per germline, CDR1 GTSNPN and CDR2 SVGIG (reference sequence). V was cut by 2 bases and J by 1 base, with 5 bases left in between. CDR3 in DNA: TGTGCCTGGAGTCTTGGGAACACTGAAGCTTTCTTT. The encoded protein is CAWSLGNTEAFF.

V usage is TRBV6-4 and J usage is TRBJ1-5; possibly TRBD1 for D (6 bases). The V gene's germline CDR1 is MRHNA and CDR2 SNTAGT. The V and J ends lost 8 bases and 2 bases respectively, with 22 bases between them. This CDR3 region has 17 residues. The CDR3 here is CASLKLGRTDGNQPQHF. CDR3 DNA sequence: TGTGCCAGCCTAAAGCTGGGGAGGACAGACGGCAATCAGCCCCAGCATTTT.